This TCR beta chain came from a study of Graves' ophthalmopathy and Graves' hyperthyroidism. Scientists amplified the TCR beta CDR3 regions from RNA transcripts. HTBI-primed RT-PCR formed the first round, and a multiplex PCR formed the second. MiXCR was run by TCRdb on the multiplex PCR reads, yielding one entry per CDR3 protein. Here the sample spans about 700,000 distinct CDR3 sequences, over 40% being singletons. The germline V and J ends were trimmed by 4 bases and 3 bases, with 21 bases remaining between them. Per the germline V gene, CDR1 is SGHDN and CDR2 is FVKESK. The CDR3 is made up of 17 amino acids. Ophthalmopathy donors' eye disease showed moderate-to-severe activity, CAS of at least 3, NOSPECS of at least 4 and duration under 3 months. If patients had other autoimmune diseases, uncontrolled infections, pregnancy or lactation, they were excluded. Orbital computed tomography, together with clinical symptoms, serum thyroxine, TRAb and thyroid ultrasound, was used for diagnosis.

Concerning this clonotype itself: A much larger clonotype is one base distant, so this may be a read error.

The chain is built from TRBV14 and TRBJ1-1, with D maybe TRBD1 (6 bases). The clonotype originates from an adult man with Graves' ophthalmopathy. The sample was peripheral blood. The CDR3 DNA reads TGTGCCAGCAGCCCATCGATCTTACAGGGTTATGACACTGAAGCTTTCTTT. Translation gives CASSPSILQGYDTEAFF.